This TCR beta chain was identified during a study of post-analysis software for immune sequencing data. Study-wide context: The patients showed relapsing-remitting, secondary progressive and progressive-relapsing multiple sclerosis courses.

General observations from the study: Controls significantly exceeded multiple sclerosis patients in normalized Chao1 diversity. Patients used about 5 TRBV segments, including TRBV5-6, TRBV5-1 and TRBV20-1, more often than controls. Samples sharing a preparation batch grouped tightly together when assessed by F measure.

Libraries were made from TCR beta cDNA, and they carried unique molecular identifiers. Once 1 to 10 million T cells were used, approximately 520,000 cDNA molecules resulted. MiXCR, applied by TCRdb to the PCR reads, yields one record per CDR3 protein. The sample contains about 680,000 distinct CDR3 sequences, approximately 59% of which appear only once. This clonotype has only a few counts. Its specificity is unknown. J was trimmed by 2 bases and V by 2 bases; bases with no gene match: 9. CDR3 size: 18 residues. Germline-derived CDR1 and CDR2 are SGHTA and FQGNSA. The clonotype originates from a girl between 2 and 10 years old with multiple sclerosis. This sequence joins TRBV7-2 and TRBJ2-5, with 12 bases matching TRBD2. The sample consisted of blood. The CDR3 region is CASSLRQLAGGIQETQYF. DNA for the CDR3: TGTGCCAGCAGCTTACGCCAACTAGCGGGGGGAATACAAGAGACCCAGTACTTC.